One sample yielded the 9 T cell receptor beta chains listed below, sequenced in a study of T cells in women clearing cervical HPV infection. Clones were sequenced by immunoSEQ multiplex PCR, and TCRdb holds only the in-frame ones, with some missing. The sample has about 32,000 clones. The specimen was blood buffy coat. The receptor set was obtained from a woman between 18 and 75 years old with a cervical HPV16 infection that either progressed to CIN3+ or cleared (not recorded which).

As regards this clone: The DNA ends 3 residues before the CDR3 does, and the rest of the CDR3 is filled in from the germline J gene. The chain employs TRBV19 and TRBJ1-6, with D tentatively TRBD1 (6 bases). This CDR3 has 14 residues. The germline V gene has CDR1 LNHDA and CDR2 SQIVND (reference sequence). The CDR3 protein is CASSAEDSLPPLHF. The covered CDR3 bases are TGTGCCAGTAGTGCCGAGGACAGTCTCCCTCCC.

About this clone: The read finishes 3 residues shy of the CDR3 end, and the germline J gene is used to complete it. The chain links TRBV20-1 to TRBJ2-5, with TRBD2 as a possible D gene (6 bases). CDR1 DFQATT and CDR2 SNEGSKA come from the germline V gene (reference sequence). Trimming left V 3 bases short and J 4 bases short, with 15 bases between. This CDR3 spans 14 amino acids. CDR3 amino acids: CSARGGGSGETQYF. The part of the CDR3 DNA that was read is TGCAGTGCTAGGGGTGGAGGGTCAGGAGAGACC.

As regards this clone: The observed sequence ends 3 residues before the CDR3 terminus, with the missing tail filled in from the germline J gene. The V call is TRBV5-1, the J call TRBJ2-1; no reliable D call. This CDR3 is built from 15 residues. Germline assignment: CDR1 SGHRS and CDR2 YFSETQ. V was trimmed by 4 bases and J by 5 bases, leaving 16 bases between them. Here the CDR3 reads CASSPDRVRDNEQFF. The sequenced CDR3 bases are TGCGCCAGCAGCCCCGATCGGGTACGGGACAATGAG.

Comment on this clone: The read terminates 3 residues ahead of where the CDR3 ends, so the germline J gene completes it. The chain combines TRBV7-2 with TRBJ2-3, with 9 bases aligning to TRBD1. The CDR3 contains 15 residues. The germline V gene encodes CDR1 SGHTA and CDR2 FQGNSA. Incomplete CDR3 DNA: TGTGCCAGCAGCCCGGGACAGGGCGGTAGAGAGACG. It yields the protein CASSPGQGGRET. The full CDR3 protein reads CASSPGQGGRETQYF.

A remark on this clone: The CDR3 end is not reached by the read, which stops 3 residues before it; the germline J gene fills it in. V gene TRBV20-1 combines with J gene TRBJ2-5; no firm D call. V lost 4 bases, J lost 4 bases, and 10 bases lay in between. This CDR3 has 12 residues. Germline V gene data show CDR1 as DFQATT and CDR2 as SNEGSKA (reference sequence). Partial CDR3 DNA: TGCAGTGCTACCCCCCAGGTAGAGACC. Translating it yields CSATPQVET. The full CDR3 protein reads CSATPQVETQYF.

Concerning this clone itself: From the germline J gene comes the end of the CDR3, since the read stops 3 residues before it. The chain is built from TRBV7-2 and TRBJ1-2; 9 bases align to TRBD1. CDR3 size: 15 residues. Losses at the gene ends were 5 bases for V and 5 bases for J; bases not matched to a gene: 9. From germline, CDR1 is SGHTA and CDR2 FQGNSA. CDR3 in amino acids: CASSPGQGMGYGYTF. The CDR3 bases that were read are TGTGCCAGCAGCCCTGGACAGGGGATGGGGTATGGC.

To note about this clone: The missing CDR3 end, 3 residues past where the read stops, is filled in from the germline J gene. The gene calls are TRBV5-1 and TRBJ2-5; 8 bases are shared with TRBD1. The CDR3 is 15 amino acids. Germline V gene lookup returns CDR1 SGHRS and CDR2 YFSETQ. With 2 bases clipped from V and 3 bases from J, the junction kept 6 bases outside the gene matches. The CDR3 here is CASSFSRGRKETQYF. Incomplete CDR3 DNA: TGCGCCAGCAGCTTTTCCAGGGGGCGGAAAGAGACC.

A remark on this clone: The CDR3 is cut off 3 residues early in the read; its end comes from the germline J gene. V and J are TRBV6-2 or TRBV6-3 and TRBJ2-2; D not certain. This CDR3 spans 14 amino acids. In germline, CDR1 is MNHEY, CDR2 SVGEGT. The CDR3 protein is CASSSIKGHSPLFF. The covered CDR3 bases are TGTGCCAGCAGTTCGATCAAGGGTCATTCACCG.

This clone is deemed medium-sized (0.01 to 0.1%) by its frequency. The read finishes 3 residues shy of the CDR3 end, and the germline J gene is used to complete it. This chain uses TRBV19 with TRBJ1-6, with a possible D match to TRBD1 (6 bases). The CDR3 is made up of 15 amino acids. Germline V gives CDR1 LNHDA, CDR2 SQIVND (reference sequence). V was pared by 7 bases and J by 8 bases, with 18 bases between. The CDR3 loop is CASTWGRVRDSPLHF. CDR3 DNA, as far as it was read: TGTGCCAGTACCTGGGGGCGGGTTCGGGATTCACCC.